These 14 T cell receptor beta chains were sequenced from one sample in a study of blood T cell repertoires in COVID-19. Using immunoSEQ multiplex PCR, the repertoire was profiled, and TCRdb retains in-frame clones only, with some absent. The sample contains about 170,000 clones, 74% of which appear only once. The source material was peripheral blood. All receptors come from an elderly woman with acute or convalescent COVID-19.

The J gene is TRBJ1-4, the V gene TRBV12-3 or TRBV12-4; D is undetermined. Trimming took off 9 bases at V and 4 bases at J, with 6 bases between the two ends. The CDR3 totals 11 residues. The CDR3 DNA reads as TGTGCCAGTTCCGTTAATGAAAAACTGTTTTTT. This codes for CASSVNEKLFF.

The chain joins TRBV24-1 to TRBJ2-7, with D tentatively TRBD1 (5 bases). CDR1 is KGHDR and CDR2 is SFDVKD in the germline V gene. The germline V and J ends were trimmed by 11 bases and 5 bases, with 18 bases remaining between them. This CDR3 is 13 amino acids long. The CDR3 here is CASRYRRSHEQYF. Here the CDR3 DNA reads TGTGCCAGCCGTTACAGGCGGTCCCACGAGCAGTACTTC.

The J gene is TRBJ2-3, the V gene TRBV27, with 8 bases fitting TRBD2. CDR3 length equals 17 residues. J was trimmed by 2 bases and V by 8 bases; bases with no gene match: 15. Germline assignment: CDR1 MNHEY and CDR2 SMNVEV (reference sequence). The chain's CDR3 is CASRNGMGTRYTDTQYF. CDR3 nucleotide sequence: TGTGCCAGCCGAAATGGTATGGGGACTAGATACACAGATACGCAGTATTTT.

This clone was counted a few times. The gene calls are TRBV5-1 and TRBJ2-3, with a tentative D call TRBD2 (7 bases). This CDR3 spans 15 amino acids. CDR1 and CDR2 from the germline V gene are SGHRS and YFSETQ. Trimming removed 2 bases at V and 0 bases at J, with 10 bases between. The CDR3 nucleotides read TGCGCCAGCAGCTTAGGGGGAGGGAGCACAGATACGCAGTATTTT. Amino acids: CASSLGGGSTDTQYF.

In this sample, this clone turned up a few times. CDR3 in DNA: TGTGCCAGCAGTGAAGCGAAATCTTCACAGGGATACAATGAGCAGTTCTTC. It translates to CASSEAKSSQGYNEQFF. V and J are TRBV2 and TRBJ2-1; perhaps TRBD1 as D (6 bases). V was cut by 0 bases and J by 4 bases, with 16 bases left in between. The CDR3 is 17 residues long. From germline, CDR1 is SNHLY and CDR2 FYNNEI. Full variable domain (outside the CDR3, taken from reference TRBV2 and TRBJ2-1): EPEVTQTPSHQVTQMGQEVILRCVPISNHLYFYWYRQILGQKVEFLVSFYNNEISEKSEIFDDQFSVERPDGSNFTLKIRSTKLEDSAMYFCASSEAKSSQGYNEQFFGPGTRLTVL.

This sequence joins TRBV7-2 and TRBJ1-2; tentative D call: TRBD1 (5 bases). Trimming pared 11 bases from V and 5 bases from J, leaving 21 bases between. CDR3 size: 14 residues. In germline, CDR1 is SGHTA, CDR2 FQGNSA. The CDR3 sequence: CAGRLGTGGYGYTF. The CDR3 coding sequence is TGTGCCGGTCGATTGGGGACGGGGGGATATGGCTACACCTTC.

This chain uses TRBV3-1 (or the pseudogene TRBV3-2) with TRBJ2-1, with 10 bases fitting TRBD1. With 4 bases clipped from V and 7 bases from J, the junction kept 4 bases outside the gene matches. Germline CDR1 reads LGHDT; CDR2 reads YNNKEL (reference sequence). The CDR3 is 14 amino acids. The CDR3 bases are TGTGCCAGCAGCCGAGGGACAGGGGAGAATGAGCAGTTCTTC. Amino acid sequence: CASSRGTGENEQFF.

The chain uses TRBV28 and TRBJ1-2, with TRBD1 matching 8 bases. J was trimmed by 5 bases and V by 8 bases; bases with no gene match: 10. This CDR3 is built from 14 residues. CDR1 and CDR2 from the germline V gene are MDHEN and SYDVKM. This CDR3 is CASQTPDRGYGYTF. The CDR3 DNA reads TGTGCCAGCCAAACCCCCGACAGGGGATATGGCTACACCTTC.

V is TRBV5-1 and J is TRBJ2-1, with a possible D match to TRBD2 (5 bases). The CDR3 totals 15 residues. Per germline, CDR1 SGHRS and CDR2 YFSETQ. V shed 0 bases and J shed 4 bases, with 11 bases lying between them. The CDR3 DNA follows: TGCGCCAGCAGCTTGGAACCCCGGACTTACAATGAGCAGTTCTTC. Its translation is CASSLEPRTYNEQFF.

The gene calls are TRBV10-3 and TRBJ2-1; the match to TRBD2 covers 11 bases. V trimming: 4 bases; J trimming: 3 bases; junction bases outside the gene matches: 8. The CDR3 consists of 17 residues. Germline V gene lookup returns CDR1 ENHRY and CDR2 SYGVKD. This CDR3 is CAISGSSGGSNYNEQFF. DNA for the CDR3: TGTGCCATCAGTGGTTCTAGCGGGGGGTCAAACTACAATGAGCAGTTCTTC.

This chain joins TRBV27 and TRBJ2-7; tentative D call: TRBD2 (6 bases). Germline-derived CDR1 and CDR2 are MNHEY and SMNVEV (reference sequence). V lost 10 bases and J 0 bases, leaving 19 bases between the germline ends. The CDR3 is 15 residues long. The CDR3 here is CATGRLEGSSYEQYF. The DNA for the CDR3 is TGTGCCACCGGGCGTTTGGAGGGGAGCTCCTACGAGCAGTACTTC.

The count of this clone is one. CDR3 sequence: CASSQASSYVRYEQYF. In nucleotides, the CDR3 is TGCGCCAGCAGCCAAGCTTCTTCGTACGTACGGTACGAGCAGTACTTC. This rearrangement joins TRBV4-1 to TRBJ2-7; unclear D gene. The V gene's germline CDR1 is MGHRA and CDR2 YSYEKL. Trimming stripped 1 base from V and 4 bases from J, with 17 bases between. The CDR3 covers 16 residues.

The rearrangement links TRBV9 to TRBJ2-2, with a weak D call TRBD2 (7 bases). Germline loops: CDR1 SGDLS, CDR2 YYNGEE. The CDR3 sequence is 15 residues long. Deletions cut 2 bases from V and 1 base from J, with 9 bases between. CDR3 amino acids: CASSVGGRNTGELFF. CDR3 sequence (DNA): TGTGCCAGCAGCGTCGGGGGGCGGAACACCGGGGAGCTGTTTTTT.

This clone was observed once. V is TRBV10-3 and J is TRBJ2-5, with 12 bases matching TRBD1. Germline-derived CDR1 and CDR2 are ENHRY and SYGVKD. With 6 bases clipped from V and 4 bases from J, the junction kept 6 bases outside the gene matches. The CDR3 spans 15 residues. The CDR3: CAISAGTGGLETQYF. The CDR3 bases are TGTGCCATCAGCGCCGGGACAGGGGGCTTAGAGACCCAGTACTTC.